This TCR beta chain derives from a study of blood T cell repertoires in COVID-19. For the study at large: From T cells, B-cell-depleted T cells, or PBMCs came the material, which was cDNA or gDNA.

V trimming: 7 bases; J trimming: 4 bases; junction bases outside the gene matches: 5. The CDR3 totals 14 residues. Per germline, CDR1 SGHRS and CDR2 YFSETQ. Original methodology: By means of reference gene primer amplification, nucleated cell counts were estimated. Assay: immunoSEQ multiplex PCR; the TCRdb copy retains only in-frame clones and omits some. The V and J calls and the clone size are those of that table, but D and trimming were determined from the DNA. This sample has approximately 180,000 clones, with 80% to 95% found just once. The clonotype comes from a man aged 45-65 years with acute or convalescent COVID-19. The sequenced sample was peripheral blood. The chain combines TRBV5-1 with TRBJ2-1; 10 bases are shared with TRBD1. CDR3 DNA: TGCGCCAGCTCCGGGACAGGGGAATACAATGAGCAGTTCTTC. It encodes CASSGTGEYNEQFF. The whole variable domain, remainder taken from reference TRBV5-1 and TRBJ2-1, is KAGVTQTPRYLIKTRGQQVTLSCSPISGHRSVSWYQQTPGQGLQFLFEYFSETQRNKGNFPGRFSGRQFSNSRSEMNVSTLELGDSALYLCASSGTGEYNEQFFGPGTRLTVL.